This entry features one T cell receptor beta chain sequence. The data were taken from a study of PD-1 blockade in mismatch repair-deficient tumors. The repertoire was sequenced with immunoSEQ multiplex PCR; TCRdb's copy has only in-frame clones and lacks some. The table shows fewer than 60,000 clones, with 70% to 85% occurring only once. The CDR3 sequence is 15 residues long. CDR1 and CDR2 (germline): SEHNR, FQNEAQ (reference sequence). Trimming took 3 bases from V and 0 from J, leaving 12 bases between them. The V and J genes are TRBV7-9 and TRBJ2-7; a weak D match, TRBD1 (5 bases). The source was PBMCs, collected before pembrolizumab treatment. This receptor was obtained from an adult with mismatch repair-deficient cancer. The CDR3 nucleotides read TGTGCCAGCAGCTTCATAGGACATGGCTCCTACGAGCAGTACTTC. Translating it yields CASSFIGHGSYEQYF.